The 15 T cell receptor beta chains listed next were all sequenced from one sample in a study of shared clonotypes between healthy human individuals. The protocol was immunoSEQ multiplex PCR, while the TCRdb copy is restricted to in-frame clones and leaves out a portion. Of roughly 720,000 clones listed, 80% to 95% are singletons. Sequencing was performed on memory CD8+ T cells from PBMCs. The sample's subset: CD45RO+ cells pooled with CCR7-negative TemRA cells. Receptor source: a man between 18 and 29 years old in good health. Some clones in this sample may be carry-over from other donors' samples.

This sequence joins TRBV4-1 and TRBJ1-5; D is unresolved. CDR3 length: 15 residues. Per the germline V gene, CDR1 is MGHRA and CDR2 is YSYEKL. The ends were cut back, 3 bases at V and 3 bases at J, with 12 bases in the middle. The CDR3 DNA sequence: TGCGCCAGCAGCCATCTCCCGATAGACAATCAGCCCCAGCATTTT. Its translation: CASSHLPIDNQPQHF.

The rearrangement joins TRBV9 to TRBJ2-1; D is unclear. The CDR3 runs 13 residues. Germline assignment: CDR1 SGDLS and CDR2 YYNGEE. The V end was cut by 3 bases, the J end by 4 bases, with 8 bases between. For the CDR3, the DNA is TGTGCCAGCAGCGCCCAAGATTACAATGAGCAGTTCTTC. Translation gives CASSAQDYNEQFF.

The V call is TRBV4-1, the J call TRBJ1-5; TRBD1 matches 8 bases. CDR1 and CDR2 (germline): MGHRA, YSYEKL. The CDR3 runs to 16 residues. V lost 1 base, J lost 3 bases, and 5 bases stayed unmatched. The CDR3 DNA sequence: TGCGCCAGCAGCCAAGTGGGACAGGCCAACAATCAGCCCCAGCATTTT. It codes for CASSQVGQANNQPQHF.

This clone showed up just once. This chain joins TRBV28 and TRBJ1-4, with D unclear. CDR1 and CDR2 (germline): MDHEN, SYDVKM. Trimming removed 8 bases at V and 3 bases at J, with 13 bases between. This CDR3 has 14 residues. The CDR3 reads CASRSLMANEKLFF. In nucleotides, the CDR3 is TGTGCCAGCCGGTCCCTTATGGCTAATGAAAAACTGTTTTTT. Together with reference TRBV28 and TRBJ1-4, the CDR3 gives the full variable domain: DVKVTQSSRYLVKRTGEKVFLECVQDMDHENMFWYRQDPGLGLRLIYFSYDVKMKEKGDIPEGYSVSREKKERFSLILESASTNQTSMYLCASRSLMANEKLFFGSGTQLSVL.

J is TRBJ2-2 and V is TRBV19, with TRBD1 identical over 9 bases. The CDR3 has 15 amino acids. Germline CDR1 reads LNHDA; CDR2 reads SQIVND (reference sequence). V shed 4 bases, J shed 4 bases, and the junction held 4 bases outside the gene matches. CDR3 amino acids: CASSRGQGLTGELFF. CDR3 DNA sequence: TGTGCCAGTAGTAGAGGACAGGGGCTCACCGGGGAGCTGTTTTTT.

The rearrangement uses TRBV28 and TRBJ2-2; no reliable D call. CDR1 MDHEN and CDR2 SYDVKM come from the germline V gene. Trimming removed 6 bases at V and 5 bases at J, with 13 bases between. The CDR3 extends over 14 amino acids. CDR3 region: CASSHPAETGELFF. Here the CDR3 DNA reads TGTGCCAGCAGCCACCCGGCTGAAACCGGGGAGCTGTTTTTT. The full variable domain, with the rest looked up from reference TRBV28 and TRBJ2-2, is DVKVTQSSRYLVKRTGEKVFLECVQDMDHENMFWYRQDPGLGLRLIYFSYDVKMKEKGDIPEGYSVSREKKERFSLILESASTNQTSMYLCASSHPAETGELFFGEGSRLTVL.

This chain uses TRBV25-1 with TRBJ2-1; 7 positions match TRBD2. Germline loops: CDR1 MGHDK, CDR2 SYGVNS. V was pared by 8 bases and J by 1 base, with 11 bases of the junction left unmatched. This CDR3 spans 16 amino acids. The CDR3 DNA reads TGTGCCAGCGCGGACCTTAGGGAGGGATCCTACAATGAGCAGTTCTTC. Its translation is CASADLREGSYNEQFF.

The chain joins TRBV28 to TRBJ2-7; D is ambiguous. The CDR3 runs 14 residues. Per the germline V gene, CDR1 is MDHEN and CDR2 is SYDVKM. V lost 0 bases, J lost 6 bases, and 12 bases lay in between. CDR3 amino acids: CASSLWPSTGEQYF. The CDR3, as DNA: TGTGCCAGCAGTTTATGGCCTTCGACTGGCGAGCAGTACTTC.

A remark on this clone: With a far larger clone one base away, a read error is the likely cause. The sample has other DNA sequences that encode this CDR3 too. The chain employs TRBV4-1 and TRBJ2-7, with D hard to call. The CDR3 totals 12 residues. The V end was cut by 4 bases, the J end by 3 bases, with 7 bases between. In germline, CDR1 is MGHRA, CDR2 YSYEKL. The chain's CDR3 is CASSPGDYEQYF. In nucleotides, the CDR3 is TGCGCCAGCAGCCCAGGAGACTACGAGCAGTACTTC.

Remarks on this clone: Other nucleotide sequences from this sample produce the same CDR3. The CDR3 DNA is TGTGCCAGCAGTTGGGACAGGGCTTACGAGCAGTACTTC. This codes for CASSWDRAYEQYF. This chain joins TRBV5-6 and TRBJ2-7; 9 bases are a match to TRBD1. Germline V lookup: CDR1 SGHDT, CDR2 YYEEEE. The CDR3 has 13 residues. J gave up 4 bases and V 5 bases, and 4 bases lay outside the gene matches.

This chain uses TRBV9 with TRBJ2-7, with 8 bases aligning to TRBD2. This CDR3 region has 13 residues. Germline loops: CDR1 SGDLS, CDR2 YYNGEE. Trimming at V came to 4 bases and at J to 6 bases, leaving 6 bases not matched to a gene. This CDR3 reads CASSREGAGEQYF. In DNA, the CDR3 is TGTGCCAGCAGCCGGGAGGGCGCGGGCGAGCAGTACTTC.

The CDR3 protein is CASSGKPGQGSQPQHF. The CDR3 DNA follows: TGTGCCAGCAGCGGGAAACCGGGACAGGGGAGTCAGCCCCAGCATTTT. V gene TRBV5-6 combines with J gene TRBJ1-5; the match to TRBD1 covers 10 bases. This CDR3 spans 16 amino acids. With V trimmed by 4 bases and J by 6 bases, 10 bases remained unmatched. Germline V gene sequence: CDR1 SGHDT, CDR2 YYEEEE. Drawing the rest from reference TRBV5-6 and TRBJ1-5, the complete variable domain is DAGVTQSPTHLIKTRGQQVTLRCSPKSGHDTVSWYQQALGQGPQFIFQYYEEEERQRGNFPDRFSGHQFPNYSSELNVNALLLGDSALYLCASSGKPGQGSQPQHFGDGTRLSIL.

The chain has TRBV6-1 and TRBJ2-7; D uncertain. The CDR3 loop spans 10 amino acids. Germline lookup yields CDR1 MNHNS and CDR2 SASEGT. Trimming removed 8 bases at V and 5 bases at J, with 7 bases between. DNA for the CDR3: TGTGCCAGCGGGGTGGACGAGCAGTACTTC. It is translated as CASGVDEQYF.

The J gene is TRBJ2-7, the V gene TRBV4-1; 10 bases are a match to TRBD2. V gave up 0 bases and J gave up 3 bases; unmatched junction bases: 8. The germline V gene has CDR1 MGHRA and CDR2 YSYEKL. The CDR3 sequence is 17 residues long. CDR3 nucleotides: TGCGCCAGCAGCCAAGAGTTGATCTGGACTAGCGGCTACGAGCAGTACTTC. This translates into CASSQELIWTSGYEQYF.

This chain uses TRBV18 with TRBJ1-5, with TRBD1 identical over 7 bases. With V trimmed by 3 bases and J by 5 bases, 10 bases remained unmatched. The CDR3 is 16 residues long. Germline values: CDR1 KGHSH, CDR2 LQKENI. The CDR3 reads CASSPQGGRSYQPQHF. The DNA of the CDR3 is TGTGCCAGCTCACCTCAGGGGGGCAGGAGCTATCAGCCCCAGCATTTT.